This record covers a single T cell receptor beta chain. This sample was taken from a study of PD-1 blockade in classical Hodgkin lymphoma. As for the study in general: Patients were dosed intravenously with nivolumab at 3 mg/kg every 2 weeks.

Time point in this sample: cycle 4 day 1 (C4D1), after five to seven weeks of nivolumab. Every patient was affected by relapse after autologous stem cell transplantation, while exposure to brentuximab vedotin was not uniform. Some clones are missing from TCRdb's copy, which holds only in-frame ones; the method was immunoSEQ multiplex PCR. Among about 90,000 clones, about nine tenths were seen once, and the ten largest hold approximately 2.9%. Germline CDR1 LGHNA, CDR2 YSLEER. Trimming cost V 2 bases and J 5 bases, with 15 bases left between them. The CDR3 is 15 residues long. This chain connects TRBV4-3 to TRBJ2-5; D unclear. Material: peripheral blood mononuclear cells (PBMCs), obtained before the fourth cycle of nivolumab. This receptor was identified in a human donor with classical Hodgkin lymphoma. DNA for the CDR3: TGCGCCAGCAGCCAAAAAGGATTGGCGGACGAGACCCAGTACTTC. It is translated as CASSQKGLADETQYF.